This T cell receptor beta chain was identified during a study of blood T cells in healthy people across ages. The authors ran a second PCR of roughly 6 to 12 cycles using a sample-barcoded 5' primer and a J-beta primer mix. Sequencing recovered at least 3 million CDR3-containing paired-end reads from each sample. MiXCR, applied by TCRdb to the 5' RACE reads, yields one record per CDR3 protein. The sample holds 600,000 or so distinct CDR3 sequences, 47% seen once. Per sample, a minimum of 7 million PBMCs were isolated. This clonotype was found many times. Its cognate antigen is unknown. Germline V gene lookup returns CDR1 DFQATT and CDR2 SNEGSKA (reference sequence). The CDR3 spans 11 residues. Trimming pared 2 bases from V and 4 bases from J, leaving 6 bases between. Study-wide findings and caveats: The recorded TCR beta diversity per million T cells decreased in a roughly linear manner with age.

This chain uses TRBV20-1 with TRBJ2-7; weak D call: TRBD2 (5 bases). The sequenced sample consisted of blood. The TCR sequence derives from a man at least 80 years old in good health. CDR3 DNA sequence: TGCAGTGCTAGAAGAGGGTACGAGCAGTACTTC. Translating it yields CSARRGYEQYF.